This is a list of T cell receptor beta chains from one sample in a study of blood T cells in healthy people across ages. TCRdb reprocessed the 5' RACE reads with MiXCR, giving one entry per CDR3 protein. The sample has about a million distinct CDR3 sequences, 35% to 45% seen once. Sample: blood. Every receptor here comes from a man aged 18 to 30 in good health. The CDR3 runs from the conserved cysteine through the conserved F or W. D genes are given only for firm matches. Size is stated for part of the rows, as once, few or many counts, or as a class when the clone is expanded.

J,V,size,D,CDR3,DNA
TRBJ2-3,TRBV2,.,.,CASSEESVTQYF,TGTGCCAGCAGTGAAGAGTCGGTTACGCAGTATTTT
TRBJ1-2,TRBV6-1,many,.,CASRTGPNYGYTF,TGTGCCAGCAGAACAGGACCTAACTATGGCTACACCTTC
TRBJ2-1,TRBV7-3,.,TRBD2,CASSSLAGGHNEQFF,TGTGCCAGCAGCTCTCTAGCGGGGGGGCACAATGAGCAGTTCTTC
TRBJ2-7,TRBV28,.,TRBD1,CASSSDRLAYEQYF,TGTGCCAGCAGCTCGGACAGGCTTGCATACGAGCAGTACTTC
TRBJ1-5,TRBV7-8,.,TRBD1,CASSLGRGRKQPQHF,TGTGCCAGCAGCTTAGGTAGGGGGCGAAAACAGCCCCAGCATTTT
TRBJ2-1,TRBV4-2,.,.,CASSQDAIEQFF,TGTGCCAGCAGCCAAGACGCGATCGAGCAGTTCTTC
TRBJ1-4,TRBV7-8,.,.,CASSRNKGEKLFF,TGTGCCAGCAGCCGGAACAAGGGGGAAAAACTGTTTTTT
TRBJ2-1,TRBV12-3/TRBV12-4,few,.,CASSLEGGNYNEQFF,TGTGCCAGCAGTTTAGAGGGAGGAAACTACAATGAGCAGTTCTTC
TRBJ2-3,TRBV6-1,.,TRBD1,CASRHTRQGRISTDTQYF,TGTGCCAGCAGGCACACTCGACAGGGGAGAATTAGCACAGATACGCAGTATTTT
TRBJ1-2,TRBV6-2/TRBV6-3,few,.,CASSQKYGYTF,TGTGCCAGCAGTCAAAAATATGGTTACACCTTC
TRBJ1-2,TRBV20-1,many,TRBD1,CSARGTGGYGYTF,TGCAGTGCTAGGGGGACAGGGGGCTATGGCTACACCTTC
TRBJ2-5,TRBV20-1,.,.,CSATWGAGETQYF,TGCAGTGCCACATGGGGGGCCGGCGAGACCCAGTACTTC
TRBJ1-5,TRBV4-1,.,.,CASSQEAVSNQPQHF,TGCGCCAGCAGCCAAGAAGCGGTTAGCAATCAGCCCCAGCATTTT
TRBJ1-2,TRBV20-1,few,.,CSARVYGAVDGYTF,TGCAGTGCTAGAGTGTATGGGGCAGTAGATGGCTACACCTTC
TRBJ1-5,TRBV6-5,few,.,CASSYGGSQPQHF,TGTGCCAGCAGTTACGGGGGCTCTCAGCCCCAGCATTTT
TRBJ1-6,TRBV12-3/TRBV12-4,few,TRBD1,CATRTGHSSPLHF,TGTGCCACCAGGACAGGACATTCTTCACCCCTCCACTTT
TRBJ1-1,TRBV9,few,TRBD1,CASSVGTGVNTEAFF,TGTGCCAGCAGCGTAGGGACAGGGGTGAACACTGAAGCTTTCTTT
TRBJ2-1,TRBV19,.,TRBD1,CASIIAGGDNEQFF,TGTGCCAGTATTATTGCAGGGGGAGACAATGAGCAGTTCTTC
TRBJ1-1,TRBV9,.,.,CASSVVGGGNTEAFF,TGTGCCAGCAGCGTAGTAGGGGGGGGGAACACTGAAGCTTTCTTT
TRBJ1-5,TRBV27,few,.,CASSYSGEDQPQHF,TGTGCCAGCAGTTATTCAGGGGAGGATCAGCCCCAGCATTTT
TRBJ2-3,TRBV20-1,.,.,CSASSGRDTQYF,TGCAGTGCTAGTTCAGGGAGGGATACGCAGTATTTT
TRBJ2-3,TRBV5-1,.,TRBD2,CASSLSLAGYTDTQYF,TGCGCCAGCAGCTTGTCCCTAGCGGGGTACACAGATACGCAGTATTTT
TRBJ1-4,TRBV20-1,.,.,CSARGGGRRPEKLFF,TGCAGTGCTAGAGGAGGTGGGCGGAGGCCTGAAAAACTGTTTTTT
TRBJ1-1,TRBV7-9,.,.,CASSSLFHRGRNTEAFF,TGTGCCAGCAGCTCGTTATTCCACCGGGGGCGAAACACTGAAGCTTTCTTT
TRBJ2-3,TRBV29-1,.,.,CSVVGSGGTDTQYF,TGCAGCGTTGTCGGCTCTGGGGGCACAGATACGCAGTATTTT
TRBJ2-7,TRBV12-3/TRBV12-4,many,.,CASSLAPLDEQYF,TGTGCCAGCAGTTTAGCCCCCTTAGACGAGCAGTACTTC
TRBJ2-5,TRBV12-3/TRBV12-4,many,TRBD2,CASSLTSGGQETQYF,TGTGCCAGCAGTTTGACTAGCGGGGGCCAAGAGACCCAGTACTTC
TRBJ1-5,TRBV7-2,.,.,CASSFGFGSNQPQHF,TGTGCCAGCAGCTTTGGGTTCGGGAGCAATCAGCCCCAGCATTTT
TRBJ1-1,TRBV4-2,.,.,CASSQDWADTKNTEAFF,TGTGCCAGCAGCCAAGATTGGGCCGACACTAAGAACACTGAAGCTTTCTTT
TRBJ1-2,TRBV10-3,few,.,CAISGGGDYGYTF,TGTGCCATCAGTGGCGGCGGGGACTATGGCTACACCTTC
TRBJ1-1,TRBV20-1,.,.,CSLNKGGAAFF,TGCAGTCTTAATAAGGGTGGGGCCGCTTTCTTT
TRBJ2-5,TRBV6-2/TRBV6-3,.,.,CASSYFASWNEQYF,TGTGCCAGCAGTTATTTCGCTAGCTGGAATGAGCAGTACTTC
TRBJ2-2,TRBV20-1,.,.,CSASPEANTGELFF,TGCAGTGCTAGCCCGGAAGCAAACACCGGGGAGCTGTTTTTT
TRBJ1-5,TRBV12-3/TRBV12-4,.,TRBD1,CASSLRPGGNQPQHF,TGTGCCAGCAGTTTACGCCCAGGGGGAAATCAGCCCCAGCATTTT
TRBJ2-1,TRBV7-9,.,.,CASSLKGQGKGYNEQFF,TGTGCCAGCAGCTTAAAAGGGCAAGGGAAGGGATACAATGAGCAGTTCTTC
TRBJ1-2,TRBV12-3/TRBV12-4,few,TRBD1,CASSPVQGDFHGYTF,TGTGCCAGCAGTCCGGTCCAGGGGGATTTTCATGGCTACACCTTC
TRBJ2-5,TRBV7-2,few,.,CASSIGWAETQYF,TGTGCCAGCAGTATAGGTTGGGCAGAGACCCAGTACTTC
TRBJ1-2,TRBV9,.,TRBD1,CASSVARSPGQAYGYTF,TGTGCCAGCAGCGTAGCACGATCACCGGGACAGGCCTATGGCTACACCTTC
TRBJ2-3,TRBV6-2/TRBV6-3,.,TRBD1,CASSSPRTGKVADTQYF,TGTGCCAGCAGTTCCCCTCGGACAGGGAAGGTGGCAGATACGCAGTATTTT
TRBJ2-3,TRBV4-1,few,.,CASSQESGASTDTQYF,TGCGCCAGCAGCCAAGAGAGTGGAGCTAGCACAGATACGCAGTATTTT
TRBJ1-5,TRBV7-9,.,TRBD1,CASSFGGQGGGPQHF,TGTGCCAGCAGCTTTGGGGGACAGGGTGGCGGGCCCCAGCATTTT
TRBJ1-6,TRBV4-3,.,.,CASSQDRVFNSPLHF,TGCGCCAGCAGCCAAGACAGGGTATTTAATTCACCCCTCCACTTT
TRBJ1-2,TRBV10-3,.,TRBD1,CAISEVSGQVGGYTF,TGTGCCATCAGTGAGGTATCGGGACAGGTTGGTGGCTACACCTTC
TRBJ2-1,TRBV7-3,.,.,CASSLFREASVQFF,TGTGCCAGCAGCTTATTCAGGGAAGCCTCCGTACAGTTCTTC
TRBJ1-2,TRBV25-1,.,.,CASSLSFTYGYTF,TGTGCCAGCAGTTTGAGTTTTACCTATGGCTACACCTTC
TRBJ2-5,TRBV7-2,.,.,CASSPRGAQFNEQYF,TGTGCCAGCAGCCCCCGGGGGGCACAGTTCAATGAGCAGTACTTC
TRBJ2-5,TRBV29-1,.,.,CSVGVAPETQYF,TGCAGCGTTGGTGTTGCTCCAGAGACCCAGTACTTC
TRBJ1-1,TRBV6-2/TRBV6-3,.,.,CASTEGRHTEAFF,TGTGCCAGCACCGAGGGACGGCACACTGAAGCTTTCTTT
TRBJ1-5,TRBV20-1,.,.,CSARDKGWQPQHF,TGCAGTGCTAGAGATAAAGGGTGGCAGCCCCAGCATTTT
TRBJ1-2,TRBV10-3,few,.,CAISQDGSYGYTF,TGTGCCATCAGCCAGGACGGATCCTATGGCTACACCTTC
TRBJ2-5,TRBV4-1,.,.,CASSQDRGEYQETQYF,TGCGCCAGCAGCCAAGATAGGGGGGAGTACCAAGAGACCCAGTACTTC
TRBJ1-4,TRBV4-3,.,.,CASSQDQLTNEKLFF,TGCGCCAGCAGCCAAGATCAGCTAACTAATGAAAAACTGTTTTTT
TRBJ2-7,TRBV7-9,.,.,CASSSKQGRAEQYF,TGTGCCAGCAGCTCTAAACAGGGACGGGCCGAGCAGTACTTC
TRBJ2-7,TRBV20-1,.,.,CSAKRSGSGYEQYF,TGCAGTGCTAAAAGGTCCGGGAGTGGGTACGAGCAGTACTTC
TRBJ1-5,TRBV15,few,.,CATRQDNQPQHF,TGTGCCACCCGACAAGACAATCAGCCCCAGCATTTT